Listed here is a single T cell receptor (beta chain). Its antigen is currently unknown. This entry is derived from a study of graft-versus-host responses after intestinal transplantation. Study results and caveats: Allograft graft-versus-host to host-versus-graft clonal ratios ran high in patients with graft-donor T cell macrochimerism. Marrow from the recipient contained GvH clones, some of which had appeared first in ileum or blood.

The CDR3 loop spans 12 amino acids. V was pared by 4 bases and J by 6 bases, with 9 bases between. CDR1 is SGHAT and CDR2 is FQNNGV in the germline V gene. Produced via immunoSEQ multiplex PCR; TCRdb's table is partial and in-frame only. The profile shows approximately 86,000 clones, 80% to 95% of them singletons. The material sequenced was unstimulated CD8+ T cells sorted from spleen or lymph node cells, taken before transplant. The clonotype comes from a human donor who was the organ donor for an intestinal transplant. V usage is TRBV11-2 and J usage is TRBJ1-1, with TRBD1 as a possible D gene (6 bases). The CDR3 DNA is TGTGCCAGCAGCTCCCAGGGGCCTGAAGCTTTCTTT. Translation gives CASSSQGPEAFF.